This T cell receptor beta chain was found in a study of T cell changes during pregnancy in multiple sclerosis. Germline V gives CDR1 ENHRY, CDR2 SYGVKD. The CDR3 has 17 residues. The trim removed 0 bases at V and 1 base at J, leaving 7 bases unmatched. Measured with immunoSEQ multiplex PCR; TCRdb has only the in-frame clones, and not every one. The sample shows 39,000 or so clones, about 93% of them seen only once. The receptor was isolated from a female donor in good health, enrolled as a control in a pregnancy study. Specimen: CD4+ T cells from peripheral blood mononuclear cells, collected after pregnancy. The gene calls are TRBV10-3 and TRBJ2-7; 9 bases match TRBD2. CDR3 nucleotide sequence: TGTGCCATCAGTGAGTCGAGGGCTAGCGGGAAATCCTACGAGCAGTACTTC. This translates into CAISESRASGKSYEQYF.